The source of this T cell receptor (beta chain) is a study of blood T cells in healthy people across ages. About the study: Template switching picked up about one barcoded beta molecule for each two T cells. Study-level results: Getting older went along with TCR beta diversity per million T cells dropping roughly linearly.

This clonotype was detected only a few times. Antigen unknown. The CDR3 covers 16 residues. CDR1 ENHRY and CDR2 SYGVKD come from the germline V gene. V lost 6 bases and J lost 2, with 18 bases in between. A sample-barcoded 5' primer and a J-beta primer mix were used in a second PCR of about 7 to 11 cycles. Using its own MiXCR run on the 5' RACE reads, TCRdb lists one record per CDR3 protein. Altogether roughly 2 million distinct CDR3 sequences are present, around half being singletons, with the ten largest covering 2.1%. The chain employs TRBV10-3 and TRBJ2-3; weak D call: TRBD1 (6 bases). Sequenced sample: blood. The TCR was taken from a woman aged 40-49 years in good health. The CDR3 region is CAISGEGGLSTDTQYF. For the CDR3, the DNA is TGTGCCATCAGCGGAGAAGGGGGTCTATCCACAGATACGCAGTATTTT.